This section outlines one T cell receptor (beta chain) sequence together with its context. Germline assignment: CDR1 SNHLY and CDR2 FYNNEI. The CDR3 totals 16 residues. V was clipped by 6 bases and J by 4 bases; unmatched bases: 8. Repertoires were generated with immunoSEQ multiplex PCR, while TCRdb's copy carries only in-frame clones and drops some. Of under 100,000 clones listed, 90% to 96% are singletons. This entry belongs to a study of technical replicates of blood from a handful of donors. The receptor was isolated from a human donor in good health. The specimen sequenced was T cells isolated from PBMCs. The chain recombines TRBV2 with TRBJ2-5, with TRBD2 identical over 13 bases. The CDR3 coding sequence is TGTGCCAGCAGACTACTAGCGGGGGGGGGCGGAGAGACCCAGTACTTC. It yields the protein CASRLLAGGGGETQYF.